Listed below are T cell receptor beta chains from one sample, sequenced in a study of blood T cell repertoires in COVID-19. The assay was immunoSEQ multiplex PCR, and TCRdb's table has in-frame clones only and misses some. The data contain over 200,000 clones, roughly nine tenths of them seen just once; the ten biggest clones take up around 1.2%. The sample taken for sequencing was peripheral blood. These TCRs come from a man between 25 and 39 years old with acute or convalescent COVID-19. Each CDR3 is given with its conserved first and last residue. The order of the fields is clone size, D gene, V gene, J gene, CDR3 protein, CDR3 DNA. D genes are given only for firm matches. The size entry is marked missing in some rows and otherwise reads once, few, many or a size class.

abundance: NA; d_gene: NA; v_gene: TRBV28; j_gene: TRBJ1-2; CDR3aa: CASRRGAAYGYTF; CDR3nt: TGTGCCAGCAGACGGGGGGCTGCCTATGGCTACACCTTC
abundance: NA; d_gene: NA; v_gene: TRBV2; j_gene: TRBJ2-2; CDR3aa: CASSEALRGSLAGELFF; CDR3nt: TGTGCCAGCAGTGAAGCGCTTCGGGGGAGTCTAGCCGGGGAGCTGTTTTTT
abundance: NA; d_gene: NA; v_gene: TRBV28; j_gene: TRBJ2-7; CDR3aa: CASSTSPSYEQYF; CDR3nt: TGTGCCAGCAGTACCAGCCCTAGCTACGAGCAGTACTTC
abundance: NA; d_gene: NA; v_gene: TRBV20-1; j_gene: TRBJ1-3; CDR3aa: CSASIPGGNTIYF; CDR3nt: TGCAGTGCTAGTATTCCGGGGGGAAACACCATATATTTT
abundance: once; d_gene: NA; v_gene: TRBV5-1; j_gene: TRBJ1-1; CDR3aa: CASSLANYLDTEAFF; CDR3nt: TGCGCCAGCAGCTTGGCCAACTACTTGGACACTGAAGCTTTCTTT
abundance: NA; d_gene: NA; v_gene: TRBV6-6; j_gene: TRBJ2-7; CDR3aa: CASSSRSPLYEQYF; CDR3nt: TGTGCCAGCAGTTCAAGGAGCCCGCTTTACGAGCAGTACTTC
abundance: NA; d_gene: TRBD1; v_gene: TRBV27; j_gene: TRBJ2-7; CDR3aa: CASSRQGVTFLYF; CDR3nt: TGTGCCAGCAGTCGACAGGGGGTAACTTTTCTGTACTTC
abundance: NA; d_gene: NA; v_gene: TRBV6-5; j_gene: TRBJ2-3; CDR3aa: CASSYRLSGFADTQYF; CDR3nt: TGTGCCAGCAGTTATCGTCTTTCGGGATTCGCAGATACGCAGTATTTT
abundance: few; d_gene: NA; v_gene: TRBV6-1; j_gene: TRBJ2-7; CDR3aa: CASSVSGGHPPSSYEQYF; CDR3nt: TGTGCCAGCAGTGTCTCAGGAGGGCACCCTCCCAGCTCCTACGAGCAGTACTTC
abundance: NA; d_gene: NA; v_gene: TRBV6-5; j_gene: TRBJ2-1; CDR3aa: CASSKYGALDNEQFF; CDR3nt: TGTGCCAGCAGCAAATATGGGGCATTGGACAATGAGCAGTTCTTC
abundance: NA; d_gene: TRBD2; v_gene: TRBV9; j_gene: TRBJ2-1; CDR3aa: CASSVVSSGSTEQFF; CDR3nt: TGTGCCAGCAGCGTAGTTTCTAGCGGGAGTACCGAGCAGTTCTTC
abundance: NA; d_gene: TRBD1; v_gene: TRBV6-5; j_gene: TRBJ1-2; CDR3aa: CASYADRRHGYTF; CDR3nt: TGTGCCAGCTACGCGGACAGGCGTCATGGCTACACCTTC
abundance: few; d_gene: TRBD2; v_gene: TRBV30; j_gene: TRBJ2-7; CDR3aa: CAWSVSGTSGEQYF; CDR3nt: TGTGCCTGGAGTGTATCCGGGACTAGCGGGGAGCAGTACTTC
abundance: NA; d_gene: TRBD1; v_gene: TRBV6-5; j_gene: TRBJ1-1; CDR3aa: CASSYNGQGAIRAFF; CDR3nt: TGTGCCAGCAGTTACAACGGACAGGGGGCGATCAGGGCTTTCTTT
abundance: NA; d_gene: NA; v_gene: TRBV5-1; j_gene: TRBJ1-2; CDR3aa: CASSRERTNYGYTF; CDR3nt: TGCGCCAGCAGCCGGGAGCGGACCAACTATGGCTACACCTTC
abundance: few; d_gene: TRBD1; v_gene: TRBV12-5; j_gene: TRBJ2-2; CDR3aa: CASGLVTGQVAGELFF; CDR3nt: TGTGCTAGTGGTTTGGTAACTGGACAGGTCGCCGGGGAGCTGTTTTTT
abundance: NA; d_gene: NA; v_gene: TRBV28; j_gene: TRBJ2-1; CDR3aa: CASSRGSSYNEQFF; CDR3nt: TGTGCCAGCAGCCGAGGGAGCTCCTACAATGAGCAGTTCTTC
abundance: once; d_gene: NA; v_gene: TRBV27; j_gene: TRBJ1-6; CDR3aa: CASSGRLEGTLHF; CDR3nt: TGTGCCAGCAGTGGACGGTTGGAGGGTACCCTCCACTTT
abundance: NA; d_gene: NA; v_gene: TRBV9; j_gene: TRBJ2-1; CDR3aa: CASSVLPSSYNEQFF; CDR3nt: TGTGCCAGCAGCGTATTACCGAGCTCCTACAATGAGCAGTTCTTC
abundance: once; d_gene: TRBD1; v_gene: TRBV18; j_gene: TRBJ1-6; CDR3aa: CASSLRQGESPLHF; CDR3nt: TGTGCCAGCTCCCTCCGACAGGGTGAGTCACCCCTCCACTTT
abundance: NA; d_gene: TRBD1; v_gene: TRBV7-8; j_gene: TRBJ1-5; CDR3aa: CASSLGGQGVGQPQHF; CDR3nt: TGTGCCAGCAGCTTAGGGGGACAGGGGGTGGGGCAGCCCCAGCATTTT
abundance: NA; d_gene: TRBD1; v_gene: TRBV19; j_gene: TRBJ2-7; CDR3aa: CASSSRTGTSEQYF; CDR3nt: TGTGCCAGTAGTTCTCGGACAGGGACTTCCGAGCAGTACTTC
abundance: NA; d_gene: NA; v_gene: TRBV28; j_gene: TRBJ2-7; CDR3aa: CASSLLGTGAYEQYF; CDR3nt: TGTGCCAGCAGTTTATTGGGGACGGGAGCCTACGAGCAGTACTTC
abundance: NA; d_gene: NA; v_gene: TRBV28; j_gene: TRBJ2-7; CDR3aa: CASHKEGRTGEQYF; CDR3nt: TGTGCCAGCCATAAGGAGGGAAGAACGGGCGAGCAGTACTTC
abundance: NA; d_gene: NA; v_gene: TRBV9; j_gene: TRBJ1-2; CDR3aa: CASSLAVANYGYTF; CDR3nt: TGTGCCAGCAGCTTAGCGGTAGCTAACTATGGCTACACCTTC
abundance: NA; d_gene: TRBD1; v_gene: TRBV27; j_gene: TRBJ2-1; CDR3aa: CASSPIDRGSYNEQFF; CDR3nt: TGTGCCAGCAGTCCGATAGACAGGGGGTCCTACAATGAGCAGTTCTTC
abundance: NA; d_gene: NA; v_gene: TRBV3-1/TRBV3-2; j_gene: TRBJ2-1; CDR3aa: CASKGRASGPRSDEQFF; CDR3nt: TGTGCCAGCAAAGGTAGGGCGTCGGGTCCGCGTAGCGATGAGCAGTTCTTC
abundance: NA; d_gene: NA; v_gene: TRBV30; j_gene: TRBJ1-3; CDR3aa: CAWRTTGNGNTIYF; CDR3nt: TGTGCCTGGAGGACCACAGGGAATGGAAACACCATATATTTT
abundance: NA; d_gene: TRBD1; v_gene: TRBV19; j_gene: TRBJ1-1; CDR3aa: CASNNRGRVTEAFF; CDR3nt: TGTGCCAGTAATAACAGGGGAAGGGTTACTGAAGCTTTCTTT
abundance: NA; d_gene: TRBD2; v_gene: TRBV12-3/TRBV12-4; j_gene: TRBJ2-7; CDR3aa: CASSPRGTYEQYF; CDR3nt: TGTGCCAGCAGTCCGCGGGGGACCTACGAGCAGTACTTC
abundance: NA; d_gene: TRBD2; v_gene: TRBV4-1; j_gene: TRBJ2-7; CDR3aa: CASSQGGGSWMGEQYF; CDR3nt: TGCGCCAGCAGCCAAGGGGGAGGGTCGTGGATGGGGGAGCAGTACTTC
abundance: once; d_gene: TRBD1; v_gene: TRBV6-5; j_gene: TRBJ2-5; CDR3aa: CASRGQGAKETQYF; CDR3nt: TGTGCCAGCAGGGGACAGGGGGCAAAGGAGACCCAGTACTTC
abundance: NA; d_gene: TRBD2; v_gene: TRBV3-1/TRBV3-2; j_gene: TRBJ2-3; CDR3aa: CASSQQRETSMSDTQYF; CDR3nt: TGTGCCAGCAGCCAACAGAGAGAGACTAGCATGTCAGATACGCAGTATTTT
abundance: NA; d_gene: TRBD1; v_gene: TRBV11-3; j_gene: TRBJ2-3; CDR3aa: CASSRGTGSTDTQYF; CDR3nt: TGTGCCAGCAGCCGAGGGACAGGGAGCACAGATACGCAGTATTTT
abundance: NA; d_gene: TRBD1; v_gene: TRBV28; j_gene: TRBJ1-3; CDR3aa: CASSPGTVGNTIYF; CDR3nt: TGTGCCAGCAGTCCCGGGACAGTTGGAAACACCATATATTTT
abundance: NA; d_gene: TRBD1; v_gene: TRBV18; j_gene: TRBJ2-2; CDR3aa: CATAPSDRKNTGELFF; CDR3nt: TGTGCCACCGCCCCGTCGGACAGGAAAAACACCGGGGAGCTGTTTTTT
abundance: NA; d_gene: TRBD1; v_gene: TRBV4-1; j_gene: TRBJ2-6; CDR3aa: CASSNPGQGSLGANVLTF; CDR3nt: TGCGCCAGCAGCAATCCGGGACAGGGATCTCTTGGGGCCAACGTCCTGACTTTC
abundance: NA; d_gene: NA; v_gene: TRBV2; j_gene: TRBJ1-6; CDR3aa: CASSEGGSYSPLHF; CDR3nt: TGTGCCAGCAGTGAAGGGGGCTCCTATTCACCCCTCCACTTT